The 30 T cell receptor beta chains in this list originate from one sample, sequenced in a study of early T cells in non-severe SARS-CoV-2 infection. TCRdb re-derived calls from the 5' RACE reads in MiXCR, one entry per CDR3 protein. The repertoire holds about 110,000 distinct CDR3 sequences, with 10% to 15% as singletons. Sample: whole blood, taken at baseline. The receptors here all came from an adult who was a healthcare worker with PCR-confirmed SARS-CoV-2 infection or an uninfected control (not recorded which).

The chain joins TRBV20-1 to TRBJ2-3, with D perhaps matching TRBD2 (5 bases). There are 14 residues in the CDR3. CDR1 DFQATT and CDR2 SNEGSKA come from the germline V gene (reference sequence). V was clipped by 7 bases and J by 0 bases, with 14 bases between them. CDR3 DNA sequence: TGCAGTGTCCGACCCAGCGGTAGCACAGATACGCAGTATTTT. Its translation: CSVRPSGSTDTQYF.

This clonotype was counted only a few times. V gene TRBV2 combines with J gene TRBJ2-7; 10 bases agree with TRBD1. Per germline, CDR1 SNHLY and CDR2 FYNNEI. V gave up 5 bases and J gave up 5 bases; unmatched junction bases: 9. The CDR3 length is 15 residues. CDR3 protein: CASSLPRDRGHEQYF. The DNA of the CDR3 is TGTGCCAGCAGTCTCCCCCGGGACAGGGGACACGAGCAGTACTTC.

V usage is TRBV15 and J usage is TRBJ1-4; no firm D call. The germline gives CDR1 LNHNV, CDR2 YYDKDF (reference sequence). Trimming pared 5 bases from V and 8 bases from J, leaving 21 bases between. The CDR3 covers 16 residues. Here the CDR3 DNA reads TGTGCCACCAGCCCTCCTTGGAGAGGTTTTAGCGAAAAACTGTTTTTT. Residues: CATSPPWRGFSEKLFF.

The V call is TRBV19, the J call TRBJ2-7, with D possibly TRBD1 on 6 matching bases. Germline V gene data show CDR1 as LNHDA and CDR2 as SQIVND (reference sequence). V was cut by 3 bases and J by 5 bases, with 11 bases left in between. The length of the CDR3 is 13 residues. The CDR3, as DNA: TGTGCCAGTAGTATCCTAGGACAGAACGAGCAGTACTTC. This encodes CASSILGQNEQYF.

This sequence joins TRBV4-2 and TRBJ2-1, with 8 bases fitting TRBD1. CDR1 is LGHNA, CDR2 YNFKEQ, per germline. Germline trimming cut 2 bases from V and 6 bases from J; bases unmatched to any gene: 18. The CDR3 is 19 amino acids. The DNA of the CDR3 is TGTGCCAGCAGCCAAACTACACGGAGACAGGGGCTTGGGGCCAATGAGCAGTTCTTC. This translates into CASSQTTRRQGLGANEQFF.

This clonotype was detected a few times. This chain uses TRBV4-1 with TRBJ2-3; possibly TRBD1 for D (5 bases). V lost 0 bases, J lost 5 bases, and 12 bases lay in between. The CDR3 has 15 residues. In germline, CDR1 is MGHRA, CDR2 YSYEKL. The DNA of the CDR3 is TGCGCCAGCAGCCAAGATCCAGTAAGGGGAGATACGCAGTATTTT. Encoded protein: CASSQDPVRGDTQYF.

The CDR3 coding sequence is TGTGCCAGCAGTGAAGTCAGAGAGACCCAGTACTTC. Translating it yields CASSEVRETQYF. The chain combines TRBV6-1 with TRBJ2-5; D gene ambiguous. V was trimmed by 1 base and J by 4 bases, leaving 4 bases between them. Per the germline V gene, CDR1 is MNHNS and CDR2 is SASEGT. The CDR3 has 12 residues.

A few counts support this clonotype. This chain connects TRBV11-2 to TRBJ2-3, with TRBD1 matching over 9 bases. This CDR3 is 17 amino acids long. The germline CDR1 and CDR2 sequences are SGHAT and FQNNGV. V gave up 5 bases and J gave up 3 bases; unmatched junction bases: 12. The DNA for the CDR3 is TGTGCCAGCAGCCGCGAGCCGGGACAGGGAGTGACAGATACGCAGTATTTT. This translates into CASSREPGQGVTDTQYF.

This chain connects TRBV11-2 to TRBJ1-1; D remains unclear. Germline CDR1 SGHAT, CDR2 FQNNGV. The CDR3 runs to 13 residues. The V end was cut by 5 bases, the J end by 4 bases, with 11 bases between. The CDR3 DNA follows: TGTGCCAGCAGCATCAGACTAGTCACTGAAGCTTTCTTT. This translates into CASSIRLVTEAFF.

The table lists this clonotype with many counts. The chain combines TRBV18 with TRBJ2-1; D is unclear. The germline gives CDR1 KGHSH, CDR2 LQKENI. Trimming cost V 4 bases and J 7 bases, with 5 bases left between them. The CDR3 length is 11 residues. The CDR3, as DNA: TGTGCCAGCTCACTGCAAAATGAGCAGTTCTTC. Amino acid sequence: CASSLQNEQFF.

V and J are TRBV2 and TRBJ2-1; 11 bases are a match to TRBD2. Per the germline V gene, CDR1 is SNHLY and CDR2 is FYNNEI. CDR3 length equals 13 residues. The J segment lost 6 bases and the V segment lost 11 bases, leaving 6 bases of the junction unmatched. The DNA for the CDR3 is TGTGCCCTTAGCGGGGGGGCCCTCAATGAGCAGTTCTTC. It is translated as CALSGGALNEQFF.

The rearrangement links TRBV3-1 to TRBJ2-7; TRBD1 agrees at 7 bases. Germline values: CDR1 LGHDT, CDR2 YNNKEL (reference sequence). V lost 5 bases, J lost 4 bases, and 8 bases stayed unmatched. The CDR3 is 14 amino acids. The CDR3 reads CASSMGDRIYEQYF. The CDR3 region has the DNA TGTGCCAGCAGCATGGGGGACAGAATTTACGAGCAGTACTTC.

A few counts support this clonotype. V usage is TRBV6-5 and J usage is TRBJ1-1; 9 bases are a match to TRBD1. V lost 6 bases and J lost 5; bases outside the gene matches: 7. The CDR3 is 14 residues long. Germline-derived CDR1 and CDR2 are MNHEY and SVGAGI. CDR3 amino acids: CASRSDRGQTEAFF. CDR3 bases: TGTGCCAGCAGGTCGGACAGGGGACAGACTGAAGCTTTCTTT.

This chain uses TRBV5-1 with TRBJ2-2; the D is unclear. Trimming took 6 bases from V and 1 from J, leaving 4 bases between them. The CDR3 is 12 residues long. CDR1 and CDR2 from the germline V gene are SGHRS and YFSETQ. CDR3 sequence reads: CASTMNTGELFF. The CDR3 nucleotides are TGCGCCAGCACAATGAACACCGGGGAGCTGTTTTTT. The full variable domain, completed using reference TRBV5-1 and TRBJ2-2, is KAGVTQTPRYLIKTRGQQVTLSCSPISGHRSVSWYQQTPGQGLQFLFEYFSETQRNKGNFPGRFSGRQFSNSRSEMNVSTLELGDSALYLCASTMNTGELFFGEGSRLTVL.

This clonotype was seen repeatedly, ten times or more. This sequence joins TRBV10-1 and TRBJ2-7; possibly TRBD2 for D (6 bases). The V end lost 2 bases, the J end lost 6 bases, and 17 bases lay between the germline ends. Germline V gene sequence: CDR1 WNHNN, CDR2 SYGVQD (reference sequence). This CDR3 is built from 15 residues. The CDR3 is CASSEDGRASAEQYF. Written as DNA, the CDR3 is TGCGCCAGCAGTGAGGACGGGAGAGCCAGTGCCGAGCAGTACTTC.

The rearrangement joins TRBV28 to TRBJ2-7, with unresolved D. Germline V lookup: CDR1 MDHEN, CDR2 SYDVKM. Trimming cost V 2 bases and J 7 bases, with 15 bases left between them. The CDR3 contains 14 residues. CDR3 loop: CASSLSSPSREQYF. CDR3 DNA: TGTGCCAGCAGTTTAAGTTCGCCCTCCCGGGAGCAGTACTTC.

In this sample, this clonotype turned up many times. The chain has TRBV3-1 and TRBJ1-1; D is unresolved. CDR3 length: 12 amino acids. Trimming took off 3 bases at V and 5 bases at J, with 7 bases between the two ends. Germline V gene lookup returns CDR1 LGHDT and CDR2 YNNKEL (reference sequence). The CDR3 loop is CASSHGGTEAFF. CDR3 in DNA: TGTGCCAGCAGCCACGGAGGGACTGAAGCTTTCTTT.

This clonotype appeared a few times. This chain uses TRBV12-3 or TRBV12-4 with TRBJ2-2, with a possible D match to TRBD1 (6 bases). The CDR3 has 15 residues. V was trimmed by 2 bases and J by 7 bases, leaving 14 bases between them. CDR3 DNA: TGTGCCAGCAGTTTAAGCCAGGGGTATGGCGGGGAGCTGTTTTTT. Its protein product is CASSLSQGYGGELFF.

Only a few counts were recorded for this clonotype. J is TRBJ2-5 and V is TRBV7-2; TRBD1 matches at 7 bases. V shed 5 bases, J shed 6 bases, and the junction held 6 bases outside the gene matches. CDR3 size: 13 residues. Germline V gene lookup returns CDR1 SGHTA and CDR2 FQGNSA. CDR3 in amino acids: CASSPTGSKTQYF. In DNA form, the CDR3 reads TGTGCCAGCAGCCCGACAGGGTCCAAGACCCAGTACTTC.

There are a few counts of this clonotype. This sequence joins TRBV2 and TRBJ1-6, with no clear D. Trimming cost V 8 bases and J 4 bases, with 15 bases left between them. The CDR3 is 15 residues long. Germline values: CDR1 SNHLY, CDR2 FYNNEI. CDR3 DNA sequence: TGTGCCAGCTCGCCTGATGAGGGTTATAATTCACCCCTCCACTTT. It specifies CASSPDEGYNSPLHF. The full variable domain, in which reference TRBV2 and TRBJ1-6 provide the parts outside the CDR3, is EPEVTQTPSHQVTQMGQEVILRCVPISNHLYFYWYRQILGQKVEFLVSFYNNEISEKSEIFDDQFSVERPDGSNFTLKIRSTKLEDSAMYFCASSPDEGYNSPLHFGNGTRLTVT.

The sample holds a few counts of this clonotype. The chain recombines TRBV27 with TRBJ1-3, with unresolved D. The ends were cut back, 5 bases at V and 1 base at J, with 12 bases in the middle. Germline V gives CDR1 MNHEY, CDR2 SMNVEV (reference sequence). This CDR3 region has 15 residues. This CDR3 reads CASSPRTGSGNTIYF. The CDR3 nucleotides are TGTGCCAGCAGTCCAAGGACGGGTTCTGGAAACACCATATATTTT.

V and J are TRBV18 and TRBJ1-1; D is ambiguous. Germline CDR1 is KGHSH and CDR2 is LQKENI. V shed 2 bases and J shed 6 bases, with 10 bases lying between them. The CDR3 contains 13 residues. DNA for the CDR3: TGTGCCAGCTCACCAGAAGGTTTCCCTGAAGCTTTCTTT. Protein: CASSPEGFPEAFF. Variable domain in full (rest from reference TRBV18 and TRBJ1-1): NAGVMQNPRHLVRRRGQEARLRCSPMKGHSHVYWYRQLPEEGLKFMVYLQKENIIDESGMPKERFSAEFPKEGPSILRIQQVVRGDSAAYFCASSPEGFPEAFFGQGTRLTVV.

The table lists this clonotype with a few counts. V and J are TRBV12-3 or TRBV12-4 and TRBJ2-2; 7 bases are a match to TRBD1. The CDR3 runs to 15 residues. The V gene end was trimmed by 4 bases and the J gene end by 1 base; junction bases not matched to a gene: 3. This CDR3 is CASSSTGKNTGELFF. DNA of the CDR3: TGTGCCAGCAGTTCGACAGGGAAGAACACCGGGGAGCTGTTTTTT.

The chain combines TRBV28 with TRBJ2-3; 7 nucleotides match TRBD2. Unmatched junction bases numbered 8, after V lost 7 bases and J lost 4 bases. Germline V gene lookup returns CDR1 MDHEN and CDR2 SYDVKM. The CDR3 contains 14 residues. The CDR3 loop reads CASKPAGESDTQYF. In DNA form, the CDR3 reads TGTGCCAGCAAGCCCGCGGGAGAATCAGATACGCAGTATTTT.

This clonotype has a count of ten or more. The CDR3 here is CASSQDRGGTINEQYF. The CDR3 DNA sequence: TGTGCCAGCAGCCAAGATCGGGGCGGGACGATAAACGAGCAGTACTTC. This chain links TRBV14 with TRBJ2-7; possible D gene TRBD2, 6 bases. The germline gives CDR1 SGHDN, CDR2 FVKESK. V was cut by 0 bases and J by 5 bases, with 17 bases left in between. The CDR3 contains 16 residues. The variable domain in full, with the rest retrieved from reference TRBV14 and TRBJ2-7, is EAGVTQFPSHSVIEKGQTVTLRCDPISGHDNLYWYRRVMGKEIKFLLHFVKESKQDESGMPNNRFLAERTGGTYSTLKVQPAELEDSGVYFCASSQDRGGTINEQYFGPGTRLTVT.

This clonotype was counted ten times or more. The gene calls are TRBV18 and TRBJ1-2; D perhaps matches TRBD1 (6 bases). Germline V gene lookup returns CDR1 KGHSH and CDR2 LQKENI. The V gene lost 4 bases and the J gene lost 6 bases, with 9 bases spanning the gap. The CDR3 runs to 12 residues. The CDR3 DNA reads as TGTGCCAGCTCACAGGGACATAATGGCTACACCTTC. It yields the protein CASSQGHNGYTF. The full variable domain, rest sourced from reference TRBV18 and TRBJ1-2, is NAGVMQNPRHLVRRRGQEARLRCSPMKGHSHVYWYRQLPEEGLKFMVYLQKENIIDESGMPKERFSAEFPKEGPSILRIQQVVRGDSAAYFCASSQGHNGYTFGSGTRLTVV.

This sequence joins TRBV7-9 and TRBJ2-6; no clear D gene. The CDR3 runs to 15 residues. Germline V CDR1 and CDR2: SEHNR, FQNEAQ (reference sequence). The V end lost 0 bases, the J end lost 2 bases, and 5 bases lay between the germline ends. CDR3 coding DNA: TGTGCCAGCAGCTTAGCAGGGACTGGGGCCAACGTCCTGACTTTC. As protein: CASSLAGTGANVLTF.

This clonotype was seen a few times. This chain links TRBV9 with TRBJ2-5; D is possibly TRBD2 (5 bases). V was shortened by 3 bases and J by 3 bases, with 9 bases between the two germline ends. The CDR3 totals 13 residues. In germline, CDR1 is SGDLS, CDR2 YYNGEE. For the CDR3, the DNA is TGTGCCAGCAGCGCCCTGCGGGAAGAGACCCAGTACTTC. Protein: CASSALREETQYF.

This clonotype came up a few times. The chain employs TRBV7-2 and TRBJ2-1; D is perhaps TRBD1 (5 bases). The CDR3 runs 16 residues. The V gene lost 1 base and the J gene lost 2 bases, with 12 bases spanning the gap. CDR1 SGHTA and CDR2 FQGNSA come from the germline V gene. The CDR3 coding sequence is TGTGCCAGCAGCTTAGTCCCCGCAGGGACCTACAATGAGCAGTTCTTC. Encoded protein: CASSLVPAGTYNEQFF.

This clonotype was counted only a few times. V gene TRBV14 combines with J gene TRBJ2-1; 11 nucleotides match TRBD1. Germline CDR1 reads SGHDN; CDR2 reads FVKESK. This CDR3 has 14 residues. V gave up 4 bases and J gave up 6 bases; unmatched junction bases: 2. The CDR3: CASSRTGGFNEQFF. The CDR3 bases are TGTGCCAGCAGCCGGACAGGGGGCTTCAATGAGCAGTTCTTC.